This is a list of T cell receptor beta chains from one sample in a study of vaccination effects on CD4 cells after COVID-19. No antigen has been assigned to these receptors. Libraries were prepared by immunoSEQ multiplex PCR; TCRdb keeps only in-frame clonotypes and omits some of them. The sample lists under 45,000 clones; 77% were seen once. This specimen was CD4+ T cells from PBMCs cultured with HCoV-NL63 spike peptides, taken before COVID-19 vaccination. These receptors were obtained from a human donor who received a COVID-19 vaccine. CDR3s include the opening cysteine and the closing phenylalanine or tryptophan. The D gene is left open where the match is weak. Size is omitted from some rows. Given values are once, few, many or a class for expanded clones.

clone_size	v_call	j_call	d_call	cdr3_aa	cdr3_nt
NA	TRBV2	TRBJ2-2	TRBD1	CASSRDRAYGTGELFF	TGTGCCAGCAGTAGGGACAGGGCTTACGGCACCGGGGAGCTGTTTTTT
NA	TRBV24-1	TRBJ1-5	TRBD1	CATSDSRQGTQPQHF	TGTGCCACCAGTGATTCCCGACAGGGAACTCAGCCCCAGCATTTT
once	TRBV5-1	TRBJ1-3	TRBD1	CASSSTGSSGNTIYF	TGCGCCAGCAGCTCGACAGGGAGCTCTGGAAACACCATATATTTT
NA	TRBV7-2	TRBJ1-2	NA	CASSLYGVTYGYTF	TGTGCCAGCAGCTTGTACGGGGTGACCTATGGCTACACCTTC
NA	TRBV29-1	TRBJ2-1	NA	CSVVHWDSYNEQFF	TGCAGCGTTGTACATTGGGATTCCTACAATGAGCAGTTCTTC
NA	TRBV18	TRBJ2-1	TRBD2	CASSPRTSVSSSYNEQFF	TGTGCCAGCTCACCAAGAACTAGCGTCTCGAGCTCCTACAATGAGCAGTTCTTC
NA	TRBV7-2	TRBJ2-3	NA	CASSRSSLFGTDTQYF	TGTGCCAGCAGCCGGTCTTCACTTTTTGGCACAGATACGCAGTATTTT
NA	TRBV9	TRBJ2-3	NA	CASSPTQRGDTQYF	TGTGCCAGCAGCCCGACTCAACGCGGAGATACGCAGTATTTT
NA	TRBV12-3/TRBV12-4	TRBJ1-1	NA	CASSLRVNTEAFF	TGTGCCAGCAGTTTAAGGGTTAACACTGAAGCTTTCTTT
NA	TRBV19	TRBJ1-2	TRBD1	CASSRGDRGFLGYTF	TGTGCCAGTAGTAGGGGCGACAGGGGATTTTTGGGCTACACCTTC
NA	TRBV19	TRBJ1-5	NA	CASSTQRGDYSNQPQHF	TGTGCCAGTAGTACCCAGCGCGGAGACTATAGCAATCAGCCCCAGCATTTT
NA	TRBV15	TRBJ1-3	TRBD1	CATSRDRGPGNTIYF	TGTGCCACCTCCAGGGACAGGGGGCCTGGAAACACCATATATTTT
NA	TRBV6-5	TRBJ1-1	NA	CASSIQGGTEAFF	TGTGCCAGCAGTATACAAGGAGGAACTGAAGCTTTCTTT
NA	TRBV2	TRBJ2-2	NA	CASKWLINTGELFF	TGTGCCAGCAAGTGGCTTATCAACACCGGGGAGCTGTTTTTT
NA	TRBV18	TRBJ1-5	TRBD1	CASSPPGQAQGQPQHF	TGTGCCAGCTCACCACCGGGACAGGCCCAGGGGCAGCCCCAGCATTTT
NA	TRBV3-1/TRBV3-2	TRBJ2-5	TRBD2	CASSRFRGGDGETQYF	TGTGCCAGCAGCCGCTTTCGCGGGGGGGATGGAGAGACCCAGTACTTC
NA	TRBV7-8	TRBJ1-3	NA	CASSLGQLFSGNTIYF	TGTGCCAGCAGCTTGGGACAACTCTTCTCTGGAAACACCATATATTTT
NA	TRBV7-2	TRBJ1-5	NA	CASSLASLQGYQPQHF	TGTGCCAGCAGCTTAGCGAGCTTACAGGGCTACCAGCCCCAGCATTTT
NA	TRBV30	TRBJ1-3	NA	CAWSPSAGSGNTIYF	TGTGCCTGGAGTCCCTCGGCCGGCTCTGGAAACACCATATATTTT
few	TRBV11-2	TRBJ1-5	NA	CASSSRQPQHF	TGTGCCAGCAGCTCGCGTCAGCCCCAGCATTTT
NA	TRBV12-3/TRBV12-4	TRBJ1-5	NA	CASSFRVLQPQHF	TGTGCCAGCAGTTTCAGGGTCCTTCAGCCCCAGCATTTT
once	TRBV9	TRBJ2-1	TRBD2	CASSVLATSGVYNEQFF	TGTGCCAGCAGCGTATTGGCCACTAGCGGGGTTTACAATGAGCAGTTCTTC
NA	TRBV9	TRBJ2-2	NA	CASSVATTKANTGELFF	TGTGCCAGCAGCGTAGCGACAACCAAAGCGAACACCGGGGAGCTGTTTTTT
NA	TRBV25-1	TRBJ2-5	TRBD1	CASSVTGARETQYF	TGTGCCAGCAGTGTGACAGGGGCGAGGGAGACCCAGTACTTC